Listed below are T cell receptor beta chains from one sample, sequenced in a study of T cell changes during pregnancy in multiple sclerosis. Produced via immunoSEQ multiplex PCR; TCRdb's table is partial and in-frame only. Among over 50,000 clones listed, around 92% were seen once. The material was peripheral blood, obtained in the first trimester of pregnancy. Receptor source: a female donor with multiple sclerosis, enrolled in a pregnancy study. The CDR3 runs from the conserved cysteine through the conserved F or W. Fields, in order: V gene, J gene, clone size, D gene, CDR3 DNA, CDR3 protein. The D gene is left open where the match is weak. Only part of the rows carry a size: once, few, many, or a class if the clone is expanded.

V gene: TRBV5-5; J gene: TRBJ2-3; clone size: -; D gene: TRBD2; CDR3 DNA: TGTGCCAGCAGCTTGGTGTCTAGCGGGAGCCGCACAGATACGCAGTATTTT; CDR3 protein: CASSLVSSGSRTDTQYF
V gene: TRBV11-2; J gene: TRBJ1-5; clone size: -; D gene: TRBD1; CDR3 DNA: TGTGCCAGCAGCTTAAACAGGGGCCAGCCCCAGCATTTT; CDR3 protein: CASSLNRGQPQHF
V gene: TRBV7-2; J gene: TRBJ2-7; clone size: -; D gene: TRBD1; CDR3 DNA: TGTGCCAGCAGCTTTGTCCGGGACAGCGATCTCTACGAGCAGTACTTC; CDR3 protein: CASSFVRDSDLYEQYF
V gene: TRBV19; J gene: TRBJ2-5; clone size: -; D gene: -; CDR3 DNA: TGTGCCAGTAACCCCGCGTTTGGCGGAGAAGAGACCCAGTACTTC; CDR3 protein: CASNPAFGGEETQYF
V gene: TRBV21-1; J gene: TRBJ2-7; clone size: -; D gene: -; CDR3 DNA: TGTGCCAGCACCAAATCTCGCCGGGTGTACGAGCAGTACTTC; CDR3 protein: CASTKSRRVYEQYF
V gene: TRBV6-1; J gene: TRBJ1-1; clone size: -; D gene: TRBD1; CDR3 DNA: TGTGCCAGCAGTGAAGGCGGGCAGGGGGGTTGGAGCACTGAAGCTTTCTTT; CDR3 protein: CASSEGGQGGWSTEAFF
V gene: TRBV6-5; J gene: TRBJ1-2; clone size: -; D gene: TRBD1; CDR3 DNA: TGTGCCAGCAGGCCTGACAGGGGGATTTATGGCTACACCTTC; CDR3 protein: CASRPDRGIYGYTF
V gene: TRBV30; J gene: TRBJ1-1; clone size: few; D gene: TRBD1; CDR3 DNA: TGTGCCTGGAGTCGGGGACAGGGGGTATTAGTGAACACTGAAGCTTTCTTT; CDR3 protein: CAWSRGQGVLVNTEAFF
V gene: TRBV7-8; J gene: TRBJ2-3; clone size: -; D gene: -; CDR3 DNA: TGTGCCAGCAGCTTAACCGGAGATACGCAGTATTTT; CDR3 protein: CASSLTGDTQYF
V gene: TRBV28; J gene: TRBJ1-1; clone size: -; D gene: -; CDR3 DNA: TGTGCCAGCAGCCCTACAGGGCTCACTGAAGCTTTCTTT; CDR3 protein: CASSPTGLTEAFF
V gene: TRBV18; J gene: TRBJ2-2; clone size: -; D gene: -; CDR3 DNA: TGTGCCAGCTCACCTCAGAACACCGGGGAGCTGTTTTTT; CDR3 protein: CASSPQNTGELFF
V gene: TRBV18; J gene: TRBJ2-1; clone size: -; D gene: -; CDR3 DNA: TGTGCCAGCTCACCAGGTCCAGACAATGAGCAGTTCTTC; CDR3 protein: CASSPGPDNEQFF
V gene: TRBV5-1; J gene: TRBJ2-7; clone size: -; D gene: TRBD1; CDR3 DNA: TGCGCCAGCAGCCCCCCCGGGACAGGTCCGAGGGAGCAGTACTTC; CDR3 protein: CASSPPGTGPREQYF
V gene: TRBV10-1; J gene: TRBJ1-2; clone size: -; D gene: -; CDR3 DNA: TGCGCCAGCAGTGAGGGTGGGGGCCACCACTATGGCTACACCTTC; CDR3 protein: CASSEGGGHHYGYTF
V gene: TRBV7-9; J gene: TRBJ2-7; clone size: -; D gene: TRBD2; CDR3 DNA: TGTGCCAGCAGCCCCAGACTAGCCAGCGAGCAGTACTTC; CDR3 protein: CASSPRLASEQYF
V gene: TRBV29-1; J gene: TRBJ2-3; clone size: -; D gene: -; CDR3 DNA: TGCAGCGTTGGGATCGGGAGCACAGATACGCAGTATTTT; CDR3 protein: CSVGIGSTDTQYF
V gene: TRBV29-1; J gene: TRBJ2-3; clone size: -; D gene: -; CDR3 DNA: TGCAGCGTTGGCCGCACTAAAAGCAGTCCCACAGATACGCAGTATTTT; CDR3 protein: CSVGRTKSSPTDTQYF
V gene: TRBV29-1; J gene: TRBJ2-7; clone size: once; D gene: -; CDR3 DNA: TGCAGCGTTGGTCCGGGCGAGCAGTACTTC; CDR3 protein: CSVGPGEQYF
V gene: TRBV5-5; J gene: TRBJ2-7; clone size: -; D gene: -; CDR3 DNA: TGTGCCAGCAGCTTCCGAGCCGTTGGCGGGACCGACTACGAGCAGTACTTC; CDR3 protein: CASSFRAVGGTDYEQYF
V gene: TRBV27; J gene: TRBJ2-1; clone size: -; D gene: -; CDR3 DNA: TGTGCCAGCAGTCAATCCAACCCCGGAAGGGGCGCCTACAATGAGCAGTTCTTC; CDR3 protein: CASSQSNPGRGAYNEQFF
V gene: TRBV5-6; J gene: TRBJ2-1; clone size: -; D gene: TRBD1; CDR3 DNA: TGTGCCAGCAGCTCCTGGACAGGGTACAATGAGCAGTTCTTC; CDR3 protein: CASSSWTGYNEQFF
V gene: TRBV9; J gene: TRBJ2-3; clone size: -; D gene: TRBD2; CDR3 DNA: TGTGCCAGCAGCCCAAGCGGGAGGACGGAAAGTTGGACGCAGTATTTT; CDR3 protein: CASSPSGRTESWTQYF
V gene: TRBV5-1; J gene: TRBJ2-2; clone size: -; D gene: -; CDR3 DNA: TGCGCCAGCAGCATCCAAACGACTGGCACCGGGGAGCTGTTTTTT; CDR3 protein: CASSIQTTGTGELFF
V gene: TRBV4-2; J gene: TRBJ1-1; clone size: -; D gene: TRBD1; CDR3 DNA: TGTGCCAGCAGCCGCCGACAGGGGCAGGACACTGAAGCTTTCTTT; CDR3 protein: CASSRRQGQDTEAFF
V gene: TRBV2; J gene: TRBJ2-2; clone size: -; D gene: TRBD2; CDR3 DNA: TGTGCCAGCAAGGGACTAGCGGGAGGGCCCGGGGAGCTGTTTTTT; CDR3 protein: CASKGLAGGPGELFF
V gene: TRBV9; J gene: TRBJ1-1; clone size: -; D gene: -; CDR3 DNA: TGTGCCAGCAGCGTTAGTACGGGGGGCACTGAAGCTTTCTTT; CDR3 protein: CASSVSTGGTEAFF
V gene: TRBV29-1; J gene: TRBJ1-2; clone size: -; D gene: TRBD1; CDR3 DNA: TGCAGCGTTCGCGCCGGGACAGAGGTCGGCTACACCTTC; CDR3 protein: CSVRAGTEVGYTF
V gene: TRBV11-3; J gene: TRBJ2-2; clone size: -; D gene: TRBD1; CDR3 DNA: TGTGCCAGCAGCAAAGGACAGGGGTGGACCGGGGAGCTGTTTTTT; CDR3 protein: CASSKGQGWTGELFF
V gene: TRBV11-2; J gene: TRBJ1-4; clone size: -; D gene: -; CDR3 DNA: TGTGCCAGCAGCTCCTTAAGGCTAGAGACTGAAAAACTGTTTTTT; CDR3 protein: CASSSLRLETEKLFF
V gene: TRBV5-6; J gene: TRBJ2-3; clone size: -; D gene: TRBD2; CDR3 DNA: TGTGCCAGCAGCCCCCGTAGCGGGACTAGCACAGATACGCAGTATTTT; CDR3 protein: CASSPRSGTSTDTQYF
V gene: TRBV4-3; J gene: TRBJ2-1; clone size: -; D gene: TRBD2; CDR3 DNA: TGCGCCAGCAGCCAAGGAGAAGCGGGAGGAGTTTACAATGAGCAGTTCTTC; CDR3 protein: CASSQGEAGGVYNEQFF
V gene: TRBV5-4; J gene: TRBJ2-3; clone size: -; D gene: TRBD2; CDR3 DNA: TGTGCCAGCAGCTTGGGACTAGCGGGAGCAGATACGCAGTATTTT; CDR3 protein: CASSLGLAGADTQYF
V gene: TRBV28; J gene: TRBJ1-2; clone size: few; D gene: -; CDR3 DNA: TGTGCCAGCGGGCGAGCCTATGGCTACACCTTC; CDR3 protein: CASGRAYGYTF
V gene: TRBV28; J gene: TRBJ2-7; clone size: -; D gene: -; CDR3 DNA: TGTGCCAGCACCGCGCCCTACGAGCAGTACTTC; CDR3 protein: CASTAPYEQYF
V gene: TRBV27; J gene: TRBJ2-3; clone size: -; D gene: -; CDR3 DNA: TGTGCCAGCAGACACCGCACAGATACGCAGTATTTT; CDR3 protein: CASRHRTDTQYF
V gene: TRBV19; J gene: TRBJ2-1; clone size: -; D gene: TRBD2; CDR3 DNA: TGTGCCAGTAGTGTGAGCGGGAGGGTCTACAATGAGCAGTTCTTC; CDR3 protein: CASSVSGRVYNEQFF
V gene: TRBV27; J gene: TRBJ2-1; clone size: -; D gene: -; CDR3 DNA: TGTGCCAGCAGTTTGATAGGGGCAAGAAACAATGAGCAGTTCTTC; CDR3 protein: CASSLIGARNNEQFF
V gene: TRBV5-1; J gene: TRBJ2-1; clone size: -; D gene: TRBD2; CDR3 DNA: TGCGCCAGCCGCCTAGCGGGACTAAATGAGCAGTTCTTC; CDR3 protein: CASRLAGLNEQFF
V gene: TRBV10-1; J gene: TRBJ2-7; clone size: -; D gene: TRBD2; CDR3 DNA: TGCGCCAGCAATAAAACGGGACTAGCGGGAAGTAGCGGCTACGAGCAGTACTTC; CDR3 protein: CASNKTGLAGSSGYEQYF
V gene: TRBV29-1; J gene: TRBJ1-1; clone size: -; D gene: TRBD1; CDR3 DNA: TGCAGCGTTCCCGGGACAGGGCGAGGGACTGAAGCTTTCTTT; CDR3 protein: CSVPGTGRGTEAFF
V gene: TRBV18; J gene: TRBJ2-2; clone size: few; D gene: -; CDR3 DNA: TGTGCCAGCCATCCCCTTTCTGGCCCGTCGAGGACCGGGGAGCTGTTTTTT; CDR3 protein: CASHPLSGPSRTGELFF
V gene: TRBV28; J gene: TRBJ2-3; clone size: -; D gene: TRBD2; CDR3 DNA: TGTGCCAGCACCCAGCGGGGGGGATACACAGATACGCAGTATTTT; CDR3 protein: CASTQRGGYTDTQYF
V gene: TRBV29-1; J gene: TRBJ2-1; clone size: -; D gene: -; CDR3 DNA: TGCAGCGTTGGAAGGCACCAGGGACTCCAATACAATGAGCAGTTCTTC; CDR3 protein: CSVGRHQGLQYNEQFF
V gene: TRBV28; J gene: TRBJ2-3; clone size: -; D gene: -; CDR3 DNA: TGTGCCAGCAAGGAGGAACCTAGCACAGATACGCAGTATTTT; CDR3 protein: CASKEEPSTDTQYF
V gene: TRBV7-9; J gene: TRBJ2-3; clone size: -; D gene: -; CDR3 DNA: TGTGCCAGCAGCTTAGGAACAGGCAGCACAGATACGCAGTATTTT; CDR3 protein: CASSLGTGSTDTQYF
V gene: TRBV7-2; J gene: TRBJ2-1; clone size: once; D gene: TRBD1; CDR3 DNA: TGTGCCAGCAGACTTATGGACAGGGGGCAAGTTTTCGGTAAGCAGTTCTTC; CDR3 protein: CASRLMDRGQVFGKQFF
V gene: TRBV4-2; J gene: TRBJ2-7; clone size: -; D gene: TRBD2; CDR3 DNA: TGTGCCAGCAGCCAACTAACCGGGACTAGACCCTACGAGCAGTACTTC; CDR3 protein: CASSQLTGTRPYEQYF
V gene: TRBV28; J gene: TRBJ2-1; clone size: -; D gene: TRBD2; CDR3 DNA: TGTGCCAGCAGTTTGGGTGCGGGAGGTTCTTACAATGAGCAGTTCTTC; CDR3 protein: CASSLGAGGSYNEQFF
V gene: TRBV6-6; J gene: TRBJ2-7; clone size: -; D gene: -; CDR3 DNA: TGTGCCAGCAGTTACCCTTCGGGCGAGCAGTACTTC; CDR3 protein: CASSYPSGEQYF
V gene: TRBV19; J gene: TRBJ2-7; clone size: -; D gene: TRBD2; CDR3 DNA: TGTGCCAGTAGTAAAGGACTAGCTGGCTACGAGCAGTACTTC; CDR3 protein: CASSKGLAGYEQYF
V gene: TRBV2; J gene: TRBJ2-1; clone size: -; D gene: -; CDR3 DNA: TGTGCCAGCGTGGTAGCGTATGAGCAGTTCTTC; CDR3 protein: CASVVAYEQFF
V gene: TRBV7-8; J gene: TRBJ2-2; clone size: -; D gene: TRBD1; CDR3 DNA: TGTGCCAGCAGCGTGACCGGGACAGGGCTGTCCGGGGAGCTGTTTTTT; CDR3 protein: CASSVTGTGLSGELFF
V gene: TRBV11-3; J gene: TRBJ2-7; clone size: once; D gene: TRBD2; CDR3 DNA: TGTGCCAGCAGCCCCACTAGCGGGGCCTACGAGCAGTACTTC; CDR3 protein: CASSPTSGAYEQYF
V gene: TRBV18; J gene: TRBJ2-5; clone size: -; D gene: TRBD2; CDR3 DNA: TGTGCCAGCTCACCGATGAGACTAGCGGGAGAGAGAGAGACCCAGTACTTC; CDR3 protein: CASSPMRLAGERETQYF
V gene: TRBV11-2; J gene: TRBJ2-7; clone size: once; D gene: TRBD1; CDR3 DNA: TGTGCCAGCAGCTCCGGGACAGGGATGTACTACGAGCAGTACTTC; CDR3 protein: CASSSGTGMYYEQYF
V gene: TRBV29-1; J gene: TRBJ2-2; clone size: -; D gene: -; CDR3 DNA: TGCAGCGTGACAGAGAACACCGGGGAGCTGTTTTTT; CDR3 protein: CSVTENTGELFF
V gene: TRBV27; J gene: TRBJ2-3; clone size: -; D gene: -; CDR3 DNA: TGTGCCAGCAGTGCAGGCACAGATACGCAGTATTTT; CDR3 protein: CASSAGTDTQYF
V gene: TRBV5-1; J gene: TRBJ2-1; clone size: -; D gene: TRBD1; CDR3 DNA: TGCGCCAGCAGCTTGGGGGACAGGGGCGGATACAATGAGCAGTTCTTC; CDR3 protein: CASSLGDRGGYNEQFF
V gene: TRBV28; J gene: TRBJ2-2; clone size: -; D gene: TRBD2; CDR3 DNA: TGTGCCAGCAGTTTATTTTCTGGGACTAGCGGAAACACCGGGGAGCTGTTTTTT; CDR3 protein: CASSLFSGTSGNTGELFF